This TCR beta chain was captured in a study of PD-L1 blockade in urothelial cancer. The time point was: peripheral blood 6 weeks after treatment start. Some clones are missing from TCRdb's copy, which holds only in-frame ones; the method was immunoSEQ multiplex PCR. The table has some 120,000 clones, around 89% seen once. From germline, CDR1 is GTSNPN and CDR2 SVGIG (reference sequence). V lost 6 bases and J lost 3, with 19 bases in between. This CDR3 has 15 residues. The receptor was isolated from a man between 60 and 75 years old with urothelial cancer. V and J are TRBV30 and TRBJ2-3; perhaps TRBD1 as D (5 bases). The sequencing used PBMCs, collected around atezolizumab (anti-PD-L1) treatment. The CDR3 DNA reads TGTGCCTGTACAGGCCAAGCAGGCGCTACAGATACGCAGTATTTT. Translated, it gives CACTGQAGATDTQYF.